Detailed here is one T cell receptor (beta chain). This clonotype was recorded at least ten times. Its antigen is still unknown. The input lacks base qualities; no much larger clone sits a single base away. The sample is drawn from a study of identical twins (dated by TCRdb to about 2016). Some background on the complete study: To test whether fetal clonotypes persist, this study deep-sequenced TCR alpha and beta repertoires from monozygotic twins, from unrelated adults of various ages, and from cord blood. To rule out contamination, replicate twin experiments were performed at different times with different library preparation protocols. The research as a whole found: Because the same donors could not be followed over many years, the conclusions relied on cross-sectional statistical analysis. Fewer insertions were carried by abundant cord blood beta clonotypes; a weaker similar trend was observed in young adult naive repertoires, while no such trend was observed in memory repertoires. Invariant T cells such as MAIT and iNKT could partly confound zero-insertion analyses, though diverse VJ usage argued against this for most clonotypes. Compared with coincidental sharing between unrelated individuals, out-of-frame TCR alpha sequences shared between twins had an excess of sequences with low generation probability. In monozygotic twins, out-of-frame TCR alpha sharing was systematically underestimated by recombination models, although the models agreed with sharing between unrelated individuals. Excess twin sharing in beta out-of-frame sequences was weaker because fewer shared sequences lowered the signal-to-noise ratio.

The CDR3, cysteine through phenylalanine, is 16 amino acids long. Left in the record is the CDR3 DNA by itself, 48 bases read in frame from the first base. V trim: 4 bases; J trim: 4 bases; unmatched bases: 10. Per the germline V gene, KGHDR is the CDR1 and SFDVKD is the CDR2. Only healthy Caucasian donors were included. Three pairs of female monozygotic twins, all aged roughly 18 to 30 years, made up the twin cohort. Peripheral blood mononuclear cells were the source from which RNA for the TCR libraries was isolated. Library preparation used 5' RACE. This sample was sequenced with an Illumina HiSeq 2000. A universal primer binding site was added through template switching, and the final cDNA carried a unique molecular identifier so that TCR cDNA molecules could be counted accurately. Specific primers in the conserved constant-segment region were used to synthesize first-strand cDNA for the TCR alpha and beta chains. Each cDNA library was double barcoded, with a SMART-Mk sample barcode plus Illumina barcodes, to control for contamination. TruSeq adapter sequences, together with Illumina sample barcodes, were added in two successive PCR steps. TCR alpha and beta cDNA libraries were sequenced on the Illumina HiSeq platform with custom primers. Per the original workflow: Unique molecular identifiers were extracted from raw reads with MiGEC, and CDR3 positions were determined with MiXCR. Recombination models were inferred per individual with the repgenHMM and IGoR tools using an EM algorithm. Shared clonotype analysis was performed with the tcR package in R, normalizing sharing by the product of cloneset sizes. To study raw recombination without the effects of thymic and clonal selection, out-of-frame nonproductive sequences were analyzed. The public reads were reprocessed in TCRdb via fastp at Q25 and MiXCR, keeping in-frame beta chains. Every distinct CDR3 protein forms one entry, paired with its most common genes and DNA. The V and J calls here are based on TCRdb, not the publication. Recorded for this sample are about 660,000 distinct CDR3 sequences; about 9.4% of them occurred a single time. Approximately 0.94% of the sample rests with the top ten.

This sample was shared with a second study, whose subject was yellow fever vaccine responses in identical twins. As the second publication notes: According to the authors, the vaccine-induced T cell response in identical twins seemed to be partly convergent and partly specific to each individual. In identical twins, the study followed T cell clones that responded to the vaccine with precision.

Recombination joined TRBV24-1 with TRBJ2-5, with 8 bases in between that match TRBD1. This clonotype originated in a woman aged 18-29 years in good health. The sample consisted of PBMCs. The DNA sequence follows: TGTGCCACCAGTGAGTTTACAGACAGGGGAAGAGAGACCCAGTACTTC. Translated, it reads CATSEFTDRGRETQYF.